These T cell receptor beta chains were read from a single sample in a study of blood T cell repertoires in COVID-19. Sequencing used immunoSEQ multiplex PCR; TCRdb keeps in-frame clones, though not all of them. The sample consists of 360,000 or so clones, around 86% of them appearing once. The specimen sequenced was PBMCs or T cells enriched from blood (not recorded which). Receptor source: a woman between 50 and 59 years old who had recovered from COVID-19. Each CDR3 is given with its conserved first and last residue. The D gene is left open where the match is weak. Clone size, where shown, is once, few, many, or a class for clones that have expanded.

v_gene	d_gene	j_gene	abundance	CDR3nt	CDR3aa
TRBV29-1	NA	TRBJ2-2	once	TGCAGCGTTGATGTCGGGAACACCGGGGAGCTGTTTTTT	CSVDVGNTGELFF
TRBV19	NA	TRBJ1-6	NA	TGTGCCAGTAGTGCCCGGGGGGCGTATAATTCACCCCTCCACTTT	CASSARGAYNSPLHF
TRBV3-1/TRBV3-2	NA	TRBJ1-2	NA	TGTGCCGTCCACGTGGCAGGCGCTAACTATGGCTACACCTTC	CAVHVAGANYGYTF
TRBV27	NA	TRBJ1-1	NA	TGTGCCAGCAGTTTAACCATCCCACAGTTAAGGAACACTGAAGCTTTCTTT	CASSLTIPQLRNTEAFF
TRBV7-9	TRBD1	TRBJ2-3	NA	TGTGCCAGCAGCCCGACAGGGGAGTCAGATACGCAGTATTTT	CASSPTGESDTQYF
TRBV7-9	TRBD1	TRBJ2-1	once	TGTGCCAGCAGAGGACAGGGTTACCACAATGAGCAGTTCTTC	CASRGQGYHNEQFF
TRBV6-5	NA	TRBJ2-1	NA	TGTGCCAGCAGTTACTCTTCCGGGGGGCAGTTCTTC	CASSYSSGGQFF
TRBV14	TRBD2	TRBJ2-1	NA	TGTGCCAGCAGTCCATTAGCGGGATCCTACAATGAGCAGTTCTTC	CASSPLAGSYNEQFF
TRBV7-9	TRBD2	TRBJ2-3	NA	TGTGCCAGCAGCTTATCTAGCGGGAGAGATACGCAGTATTTT	CASSLSSGRDTQYF
TRBV5-6	NA	TRBJ1-5	NA	TGTGCCAGCAGCTACGGTTATAGCAATCAGCCCCAGCATTTT	CASSYGYSNQPQHF
TRBV5-5	NA	TRBJ1-1	NA	TGTGCCAGCAGCGACCGGGACACCACGGACACTGAAGCTTTCTTT	CASSDRDTTDTEAFF
TRBV7-6	NA	TRBJ1-1	once	TGTGCCAGCAGCCGTAACACTGAAGCTTTCTTT	CASSRNTEAFF
TRBV9	TRBD1	TRBJ1-1	once	TGTGCCAGCAGCGTAGCCACCTCACGGACAGGGGACACTGAAGCTTTCTTT	CASSVATSRTGDTEAFF
TRBV5-1	NA	TRBJ2-7	NA	TGCGCCAGCAGCTTAACATCCGGGGGACAGAGGCCCTACGAGCAGTACTTC	CASSLTSGGQRPYEQYF
TRBV7-2	NA	TRBJ2-3	NA	TGTGCCAGCAGCTTCCACACAGATACGCAGTATTTT	CASSFHTDTQYF
TRBV5-1	TRBD1	TRBJ2-5	NA	TGCGCCAGCAGCTTGGGACAGGGGGCCTGGGAGACCCAGTACTTC	CASSLGQGAWETQYF
TRBV30	TRBD1	TRBJ2-7	NA	TGTGCCTGGAGCTACGGGACAGGAGATTACGAGCAGTACTTC	CAWSYGTGDYEQYF
TRBV2	TRBD1	TRBJ2-2	NA	TGTGCCACCCGGACAGGGTCGGTTACCGGGGAGCTGTTTTTT	CATRTGSVTGELFF
TRBV7-2	TRBD2	TRBJ2-5	few	TGTGCCAGCAGCTTAGCGCTGTCTAGCGGGGTCGAGACCCAGTACTTC	CASSLALSSGVETQYF
TRBV9	TRBD1	TRBJ1-1	NA	TGTGCCAGCAGCGTAGGACCCGGGACAGGGGGCACTGAAGCTTTCTTT	CASSVGPGTGGTEAFF
TRBV6-2/TRBV6-3	NA	TRBJ2-2	NA	TGTGCCAGCAGCAGGAGCGGCGGTACCGGGGAGCTGTTTTTT	CASSRSGGTGELFF
TRBV7-9	TRBD2	TRBJ2-2	NA	TGTGCCAGCAGCTTACCAACCGGGGGGAATGGACCCACCGGGGAGCTGTTTTTT	CASSLPTGGNGPTGELFF
TRBV9	NA	TRBJ1-1	NA	TGTGCCAGCAGCGTAGCCGGTCCGAACACTGAAGCTTTCTTT	CASSVAGPNTEAFF
TRBV15	TRBD1	TRBJ1-5	once	TGTGCCACCGGGGACAGCTTACCCCCCCACCTTAGCAATCAGCCCCAGCATTTT	CATGDSLPPHLSNQPQHF
TRBV12-3/TRBV12-4	NA	TRBJ1-1	NA	TGTGCCAGCAGTTCCTCGAACACTGAAGCTTTCTTT	CASSSSNTEAFF
TRBV19	NA	TRBJ1-1	NA	TGTGCCAGTAGAGATTTAGGAACTACCTGGTCTACTGAAGCTTTCTTT	CASRDLGTTWSTEAFF
TRBV12-3/TRBV12-4	TRBD1	TRBJ1-1	NA	TGTGCCAGCAGTTTAAGACAGGGCGTTGAAGCTTTCTTT	CASSLRQGVEAFF